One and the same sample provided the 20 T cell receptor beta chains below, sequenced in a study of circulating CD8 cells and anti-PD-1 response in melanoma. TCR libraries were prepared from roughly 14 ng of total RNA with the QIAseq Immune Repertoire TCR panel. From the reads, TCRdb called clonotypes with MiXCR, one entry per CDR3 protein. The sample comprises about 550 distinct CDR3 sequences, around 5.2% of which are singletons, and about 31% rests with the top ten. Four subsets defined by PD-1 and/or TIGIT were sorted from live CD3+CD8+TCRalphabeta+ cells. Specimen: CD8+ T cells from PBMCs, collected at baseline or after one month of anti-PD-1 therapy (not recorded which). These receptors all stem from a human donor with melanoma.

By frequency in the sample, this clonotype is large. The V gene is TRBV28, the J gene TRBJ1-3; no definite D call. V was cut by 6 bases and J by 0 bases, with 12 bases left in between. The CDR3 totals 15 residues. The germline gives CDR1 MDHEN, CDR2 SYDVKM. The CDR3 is CASRLTPNSGNTIYF. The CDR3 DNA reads TGTGCCAGCAGACTTACACCCAACTCTGGAAACACCATATATTTT.

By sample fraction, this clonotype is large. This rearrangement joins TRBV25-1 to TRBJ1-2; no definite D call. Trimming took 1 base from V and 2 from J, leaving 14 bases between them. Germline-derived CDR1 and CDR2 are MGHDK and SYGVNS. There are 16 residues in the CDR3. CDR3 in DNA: TGTGCCAGCAGTGAATTAGGTCGGGAACAGAACTATGGCTACACCTTC. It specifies CASSELGREQNYGYTF.

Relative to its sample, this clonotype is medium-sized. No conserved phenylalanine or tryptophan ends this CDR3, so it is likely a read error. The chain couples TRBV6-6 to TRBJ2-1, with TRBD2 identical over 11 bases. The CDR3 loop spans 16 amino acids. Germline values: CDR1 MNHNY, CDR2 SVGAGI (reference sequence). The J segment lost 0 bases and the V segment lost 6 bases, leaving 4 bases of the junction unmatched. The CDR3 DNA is TGTGCCAGCAGCATTACTAGCGGGGGCTCCTACAATGAGCAGTTCTCC. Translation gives CASSITSGGSYNEQFS.

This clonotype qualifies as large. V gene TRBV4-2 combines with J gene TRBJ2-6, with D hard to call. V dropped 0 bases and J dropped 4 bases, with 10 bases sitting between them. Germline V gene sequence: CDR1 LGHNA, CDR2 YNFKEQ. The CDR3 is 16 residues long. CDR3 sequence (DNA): TGTGCCAGCAGCCAAGATTTGGGGTCCGGGGCCAACGTCCTGACTTTC. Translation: CASSQDLGSGANVLTF.

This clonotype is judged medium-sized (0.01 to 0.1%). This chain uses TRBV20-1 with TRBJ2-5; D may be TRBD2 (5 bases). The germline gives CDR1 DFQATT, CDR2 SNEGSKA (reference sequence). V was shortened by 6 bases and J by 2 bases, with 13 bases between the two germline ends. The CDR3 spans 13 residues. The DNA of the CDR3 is TGCAGTGCGAGTTCGGGGTGGCAAGAGACCCAGTACTTC. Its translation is CSASSGWQETQYF.

The CDR3 is CASSWTGTYNEQFF. The CDR3 DNA reads TGTGCCAGCAGTTGGACAGGGACTTACAATGAGCAGTTCTTC. This chain uses TRBV14 with TRBJ2-1; TRBD1 aligns across 8 bases. V gave up 6 bases and J gave up 4 bases; unmatched junction bases: 5. The CDR3 runs to 14 residues. Germline V lookup: CDR1 SGHDN, CDR2 FVKESK.

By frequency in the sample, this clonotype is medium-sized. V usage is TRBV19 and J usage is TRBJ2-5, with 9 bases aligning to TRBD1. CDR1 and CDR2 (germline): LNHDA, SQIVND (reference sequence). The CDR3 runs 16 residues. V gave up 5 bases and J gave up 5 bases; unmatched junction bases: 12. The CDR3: CASSPVAQGAVETQYF. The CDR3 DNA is TGTGCCAGTAGTCCCGTCGCACAGGGGGCGGTGGAGACCCAGTACTTC.

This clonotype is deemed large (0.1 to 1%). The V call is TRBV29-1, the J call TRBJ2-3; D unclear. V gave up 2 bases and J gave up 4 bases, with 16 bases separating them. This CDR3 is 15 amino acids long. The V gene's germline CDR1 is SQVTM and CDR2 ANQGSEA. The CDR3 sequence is CSVEQGLSFPDTQYF. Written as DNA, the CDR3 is TGCAGCGTTGAACAAGGATTGAGCTTCCCAGATACGCAGTATTTT.

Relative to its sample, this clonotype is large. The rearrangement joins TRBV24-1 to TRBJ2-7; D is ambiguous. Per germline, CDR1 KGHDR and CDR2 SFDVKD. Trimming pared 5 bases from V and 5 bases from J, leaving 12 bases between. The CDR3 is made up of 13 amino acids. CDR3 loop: CATSASWRDEQYF. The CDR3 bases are TGTGCCACCAGTGCTTCTTGGCGAGACGAGCAGTACTTC.

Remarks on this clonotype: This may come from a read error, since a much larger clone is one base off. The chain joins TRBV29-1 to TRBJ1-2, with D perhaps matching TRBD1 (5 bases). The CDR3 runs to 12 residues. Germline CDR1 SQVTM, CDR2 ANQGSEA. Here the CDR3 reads CSVEQGNYGYAF. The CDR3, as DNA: TGCAGCGTTGAACAGGGCAACTATGGCTACGCCTTC.

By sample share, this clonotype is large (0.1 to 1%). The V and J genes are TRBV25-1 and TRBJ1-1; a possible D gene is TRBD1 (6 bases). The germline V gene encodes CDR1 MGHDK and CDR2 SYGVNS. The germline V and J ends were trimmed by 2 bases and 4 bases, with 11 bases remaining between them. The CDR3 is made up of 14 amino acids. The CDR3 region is CASSEPRGGTEAFF. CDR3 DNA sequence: TGTGCCAGCAGTGAACCCAGAGGGGGCACTGAAGCTTTCTTT.

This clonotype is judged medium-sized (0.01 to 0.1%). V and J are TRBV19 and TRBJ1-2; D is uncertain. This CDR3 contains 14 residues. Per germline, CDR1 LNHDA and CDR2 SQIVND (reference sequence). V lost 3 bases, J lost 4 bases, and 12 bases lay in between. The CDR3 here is CASSISPGGYGYTF. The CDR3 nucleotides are TGTGCCAGTAGTATTTCTCCGGGAGGCTATGGCTACACCTTC.

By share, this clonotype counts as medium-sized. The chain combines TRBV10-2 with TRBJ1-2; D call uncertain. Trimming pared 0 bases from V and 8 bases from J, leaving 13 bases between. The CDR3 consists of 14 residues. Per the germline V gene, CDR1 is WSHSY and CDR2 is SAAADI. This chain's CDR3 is CASSESNSPRGYTF. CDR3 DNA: TGCGCCAGCAGTGAGTCAAACAGTCCCAGGGGCTACACCTTC.

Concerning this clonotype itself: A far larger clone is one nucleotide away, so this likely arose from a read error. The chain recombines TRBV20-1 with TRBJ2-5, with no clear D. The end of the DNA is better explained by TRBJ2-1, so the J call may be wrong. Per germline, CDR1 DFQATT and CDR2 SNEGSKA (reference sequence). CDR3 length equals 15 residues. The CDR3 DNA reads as TGCAGTGCTAGCGGGTCCTTTGCTCCTGGCGATGAGCAGTTCTTC. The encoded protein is CSASGSFAPGDEQFF.

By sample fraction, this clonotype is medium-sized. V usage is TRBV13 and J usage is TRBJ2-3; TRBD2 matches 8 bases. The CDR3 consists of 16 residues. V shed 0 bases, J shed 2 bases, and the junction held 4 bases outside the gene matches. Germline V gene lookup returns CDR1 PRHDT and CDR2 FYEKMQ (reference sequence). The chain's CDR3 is CASSLGERGFTDTQYF. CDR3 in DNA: TGTGCCAGCAGCTTAGGGGAGCGGGGGTTCACAGATACGCAGTATTTT.

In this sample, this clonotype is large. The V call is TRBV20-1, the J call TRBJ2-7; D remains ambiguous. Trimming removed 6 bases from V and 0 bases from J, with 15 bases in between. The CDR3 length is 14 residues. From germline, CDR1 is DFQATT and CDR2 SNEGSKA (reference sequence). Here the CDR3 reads CSAPAGGDSYEQYF. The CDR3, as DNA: TGCAGTGCACCCGCCGGCGGTGACTCCTACGAGCAGTACTTC.

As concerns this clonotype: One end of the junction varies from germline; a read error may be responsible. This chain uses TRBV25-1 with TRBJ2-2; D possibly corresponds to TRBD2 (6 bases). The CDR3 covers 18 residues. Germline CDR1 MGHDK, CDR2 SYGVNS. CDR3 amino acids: CASSEIRKVAADTGELFF. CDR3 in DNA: TGTGCCAGCAGTGAAATTCGTAAGGTAGCGGCGGACACCGGGGAACTGTTTTTT.

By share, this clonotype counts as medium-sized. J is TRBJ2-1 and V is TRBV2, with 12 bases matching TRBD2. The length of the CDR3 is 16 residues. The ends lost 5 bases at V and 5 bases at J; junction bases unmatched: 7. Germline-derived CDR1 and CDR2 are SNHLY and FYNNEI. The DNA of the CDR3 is TGTGCCAGCAGTTCGCGACTAGCGGGAGTACACAATGAGCAGTTCTTC. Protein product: CASSSRLAGVHNEQFF.

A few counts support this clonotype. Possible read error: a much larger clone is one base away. The CDR3 is CASGILTSSGIF. In nucleotides, the CDR3 is TGTGCCAGCGGCATCTTGACTAGCTCGGGGATCTTC. The chain couples TRBV21-1 to TRBJ2-1; the table gives TRBD2 as D, unverified against the DNA. TRBV21-1 is tagged as a pseudogene. CDR3 size: 12 residues.

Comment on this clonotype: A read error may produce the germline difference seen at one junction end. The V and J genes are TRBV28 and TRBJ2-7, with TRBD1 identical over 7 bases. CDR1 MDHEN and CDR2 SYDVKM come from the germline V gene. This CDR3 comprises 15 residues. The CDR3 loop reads CASSFLGTASYERYF. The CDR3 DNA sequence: TGTGCCAGCAGTTTCCTCGGGACAGCCTCCTACGAGCGGTACTTC.